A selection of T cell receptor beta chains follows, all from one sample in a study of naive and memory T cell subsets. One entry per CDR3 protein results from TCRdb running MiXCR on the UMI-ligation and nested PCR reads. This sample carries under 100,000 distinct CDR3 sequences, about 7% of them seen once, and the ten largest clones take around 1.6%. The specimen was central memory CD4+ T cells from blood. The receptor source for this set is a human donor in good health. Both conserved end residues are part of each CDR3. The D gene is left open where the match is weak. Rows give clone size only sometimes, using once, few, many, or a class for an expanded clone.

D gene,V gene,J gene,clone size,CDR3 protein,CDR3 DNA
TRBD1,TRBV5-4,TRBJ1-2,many,CASSGGTGANYGYTF,TGTGCCAGCAGCGGAGGGACAGGGGCTAACTATGGCTACACCTTC
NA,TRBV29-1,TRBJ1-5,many,CSVARDRANSNQPQHF,TGCAGCGTTGCCAGGGACCGAGCGAATAGCAATCAGCCCCAGCATTTT
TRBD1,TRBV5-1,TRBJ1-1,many,CASSVTGNPMNTEAFF,TGCGCCAGCAGCGTGACAGGGAACCCCATGAACACTGAAGCTTTCTTT
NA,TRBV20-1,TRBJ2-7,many,CSATRFTNEQYF,TGCAGTGCTACTCGATTTACCAACGAGCAGTACTTC
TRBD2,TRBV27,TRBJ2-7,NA,CASSSPTSGRNEQYF,TGTGCCAGCAGTTCCCCGACTAGCGGGAGGAACGAGCAGTACTTC
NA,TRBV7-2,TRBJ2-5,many,CASTPVQGATQYF,TGTGCCAGCACCCCTGTACAGGGCGCGACCCAGTACTTC
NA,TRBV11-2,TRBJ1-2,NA,CARGFYPSRDGYTF,TGTGCCAGAGGCTTCTACCCGTCAAGGGATGGCTACACCTTC
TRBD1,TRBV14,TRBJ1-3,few,CASSNRDRSGNTIYF,TGTGCCAGCAGCAACCGGGACAGGTCTGGAAACACCATATATTTT
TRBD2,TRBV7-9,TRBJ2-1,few,CASSRGESSYNEQFF,TGTGCCAGCAGCCGGGGGGAGAGCTCCTACAATGAGCAGTTCTTC
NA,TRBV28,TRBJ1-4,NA,CASSFTGPSNEKLFF,TGTGCCAGCAGTTTTACCGGGCCGTCTAATGAAAAACTGTTTTTT
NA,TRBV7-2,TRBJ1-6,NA,CASSLDTFYNSPLHF,TGTGCCAGCAGCTTGGATACCTTTTATAATTCACCCCTCCACTTT
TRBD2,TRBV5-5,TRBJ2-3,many,CASIAGGNTDTQYF,TGTGCCAGTATAGCGGGGGGGAATACAGATACGCAGTATTTT
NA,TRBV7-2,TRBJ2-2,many,CASSRAGHNTGELFF,TGTGCCAGCAGTCGGGCAGGGCACAATACCGGGGAGCTGTTTTTT
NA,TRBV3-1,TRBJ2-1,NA,CASSHGRSGFEQFF,TGTGCCAGCAGCCACGGTCGCTCGGGGTTTGAGCAGTTCTTC
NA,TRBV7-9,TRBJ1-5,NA,CASSHGGGKPQHF,TGTGCCAGCAGCCATGGGGGTGGGAAGCCCCAGCATTTT
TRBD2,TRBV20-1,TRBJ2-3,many,CSARDTRLAPGTDTQYF,TGCAGTGCTAGAGATACCCGACTAGCTCCTGGCACAGATACGCAGTATTTT
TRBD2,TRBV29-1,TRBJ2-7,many,CSASGRSSYEQYF,TGCAGCGCCAGCGGGAGGTCTTCCTACGAGCAGTACTTC
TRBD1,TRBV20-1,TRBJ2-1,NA,CSAGRLGQGSYNEQFF,TGCAGTGCTGGAAGGTTGGGACAGGGATCCTACAATGAGCAGTTCTTC
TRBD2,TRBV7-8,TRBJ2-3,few,CASSLRAGGDTDTQYF,TGTGCCAGCAGCCTAAGGGCGGGGGGAGACACAGATACGCAGTATTTT
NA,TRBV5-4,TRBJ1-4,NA,CASSINEKLFF,TGTGCCAGCAGCATTAATGAAAAACTGTTTTTT
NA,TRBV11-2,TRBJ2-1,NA,CASSLRTLKREQFF,TGTGCCAGCAGCCTAAGGACTCTCAAGCGTGAGCAGTTCTTC
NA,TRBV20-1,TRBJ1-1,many,CSAQGPGVTEAFF,TGCAGTGCTCAGGGGCCGGGGGTCACTGAAGCTTTCTTT
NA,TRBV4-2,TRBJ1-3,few,CASSQETAALNTIYF,TGTGCCAGCAGCCAAGAAACGGCGGCTCTAAACACCATATATTTT
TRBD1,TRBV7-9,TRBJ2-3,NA,CASSRGGTGVRTDTQYF,TGTGCCAGCAGCCGCGGTGGGACAGGGGTTCGCACAGATACGCAGTATTTT
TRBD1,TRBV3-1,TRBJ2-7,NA,CASGGQGGYEQYF,TGTGCCAGCGGAGGACAGGGGGGCTACGAGCAGTACTTC
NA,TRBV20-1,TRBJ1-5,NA,CSASLGGSNQPQHF,TGCAGTGCTAGTCTGGGGGGGTCCAATCAGCCCCAGCATTTT
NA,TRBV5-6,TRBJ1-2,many,CASSFRLRAANYGYTF,TGTGCCAGCAGCTTTCGTCTCCGAGCTGCCAACTATGGCTACACCTTC
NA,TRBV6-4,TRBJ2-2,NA,CASRVGNTGELFF,TGTGCCAGCAGAGTCGGGAACACCGGGGAGCTGTTTTTT
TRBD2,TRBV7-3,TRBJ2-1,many,CASSLLAGVNEQFF,TGTGCCAGCAGCTTACTAGCGGGGGTGAATGAGCAGTTCTTC
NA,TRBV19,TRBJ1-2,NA,CASRLTNSYYGYTF,TGTGCCAGTAGGCTAACAAACTCCTACTATGGCTACACCTTC
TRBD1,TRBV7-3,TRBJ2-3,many,CASSPRQGETDTQYF,TGTGCCAGCAGCCCCCGACAGGGTGAAACAGATACGCAGTATTTT
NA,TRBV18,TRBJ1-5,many,CASSSGLEQPQHF,TGTGCCAGCTCATCCGGGTTAGAACAGCCCCAGCATTTT
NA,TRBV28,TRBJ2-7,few,CASSRLGDGPYEQYF,TGTGCCAGCAGCCGACTAGGGGACGGTCCCTACGAGCAGTACTTC
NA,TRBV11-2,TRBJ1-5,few,CASSPSGGSNQPQHF,TGTGCCAGCAGCCCGAGCGGGGGGAGCAATCAGCCCCAGCATTTT
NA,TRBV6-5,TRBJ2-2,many,CASSYSRENTGELFF,TGTGCCAGCAGTTACTCGCGGGAGAACACCGGGGAGCTGTTTTTT
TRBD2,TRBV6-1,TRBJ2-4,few,CASSELPAGVQNIQYF,TGTGCCAGCAGTGAGCTCCCAGCGGGAGTCCAAAACATTCAGTACTTC
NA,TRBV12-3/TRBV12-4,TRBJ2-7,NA,CASSPGQMRYEQYF,TGTGCCAGCAGTCCCGGCCAGATGAGATACGAGCAGTACTTC
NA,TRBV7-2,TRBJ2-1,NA,CASSPTFPYNEQFF,TGTGCCAGCAGCCCGACTTTCCCCTACAATGAGCAGTTCTTC
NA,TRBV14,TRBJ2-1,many,CASSQVWRLGINEQFF,TGTGCCAGCAGCCAAGTCTGGCGACTAGGGATCAATGAGCAGTTCTTC
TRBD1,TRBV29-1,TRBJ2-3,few,CSVEGDSRSTDTQYF,TGCAGCGTTGAGGGGGACAGTCGTAGCACAGATACGCAGTATTTT
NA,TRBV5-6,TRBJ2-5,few,CASSTARETQYF,TGTGCCAGCAGCACCGCCCGGGAGACCCAGTACTTC
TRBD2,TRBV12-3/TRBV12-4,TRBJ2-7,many,CASKRTSGTDEQYF,TGTGCCAGCAAGCGGACTAGCGGGACGGACGAGCAGTACTTC
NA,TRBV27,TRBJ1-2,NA,CASSSTGYDGYTF,TGTGCCAGCAGTTCCACAGGGTATGATGGCTACACCTTC
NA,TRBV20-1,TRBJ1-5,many,CSAQKWQQKISNQPQHF,TGCAGTGCTCAGAAGTGGCAACAAAAGATTAGCAATCAGCCCCAGCATTTT
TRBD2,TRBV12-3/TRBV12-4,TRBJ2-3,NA,CASSPSSGSTDTQYF,TGTGCCAGCAGTCCATCTAGCGGGAGCACAGATACGCAGTATTTT
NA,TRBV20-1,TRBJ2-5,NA,CSASRGLQETQYF,TGCAGTGCTAGCCGGGGCCTCCAAGAGACCCAGTACTTC
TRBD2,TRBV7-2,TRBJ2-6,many,CASSLTSGSLKATGANVLTF,TGTGCCAGCAGCCTGACTAGCGGGAGCCTAAAGGCTACCGGGGCCAACGTCCTGACTTTC
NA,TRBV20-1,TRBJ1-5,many,CSAPGHPGSYSNQPQHF,TGCAGTGCCCCGGGACACCCGGGCTCTTATAGCAATCAGCCCCAGCATTTT
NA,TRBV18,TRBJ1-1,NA,CASSPHGQGTEAFF,TGTGCCAGCTCACCCCACGGTCAGGGGACTGAAGCTTTCTTT
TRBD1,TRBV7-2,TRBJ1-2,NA,CASRPSTGINYGYTF,TGTGCCAGCAGACCTTCGACAGGGATTAACTATGGCTACACCTTC
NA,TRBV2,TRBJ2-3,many,CATLGGGKDTQYF,TGTGCCACCCTGGGAGGGGGGAAAGATACGCAGTATTTT
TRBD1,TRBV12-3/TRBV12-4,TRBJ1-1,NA,CASRRYRGGSTEAFF,TGTGCCAGCAGGCGATACAGGGGAGGGAGCACTGAAGCTTTCTTT
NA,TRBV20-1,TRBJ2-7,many,CSGPKDGANEQYF,TGCAGTGGCCCTAAAGATGGGGCTAACGAGCAGTACTTC